This entry lists 3 T cell receptor beta chains sequenced from one sample in a study of shared clonotypes between healthy human individuals. Clones were sequenced by immunoSEQ multiplex PCR, and TCRdb holds only the in-frame ones, with some missing. The sample lists 2 million to 2.5 million clones; around 95% were seen once. Material for sequencing was naive CD4+ T cells sorted from blood. This sample's subset: CD45RA+ positively selected. Receptor source: a man between 18 and 29 years old in good health.

This chain links TRBV5-1 with TRBJ1-4; D is ambiguous. CDR3 length: 14 amino acids. The germline CDR1 and CDR2 sequences are SGHRS and YFSETQ. Between the trimmed V and J ends, which lost 0 bases and 2 bases, there was a span of 5 bases. The CDR3 loop reads CASSLAQTNEKLFF. CDR3 nucleotide sequence: TGCGCCAGCAGCTTGGCCCAGACTAATGAAAAACTGTTTTTT.

Comment on this clone: The sample carries other DNA sequences with the same CDR3. V gene TRBV6-1 combines with J gene TRBJ1-5; D gene ambiguous. The CDR3 runs 14 residues. Germline V gives CDR1 MNHNS, CDR2 SASEGT. Trimming removed 1 base from V and 0 bases from J, with 4 bases in between. CDR3 protein: CASSEGYSNQPQHF. CDR3 nucleotide sequence: TGTGCCAGCAGTGAAGGCTATAGCAATCAGCCCCAGCATTTT.

Worth noting for this clone: This CDR3 is also generated by other DNA sequences in the sample. The chain joins TRBV5-1 to TRBJ2-2, with 7 positions matching TRBD1. This CDR3 contains 15 residues. J gave up 1 base and V 4 bases, and 4 bases lay outside the gene matches. Germline assignment: CDR1 SGHRS and CDR2 YFSETQ. The CDR3, as DNA: TGCGCCAGCAGCCCTCAGGGGGAGAACACCGGGGAGCTGTTTTTT. It yields the protein CASSPQGENTGELFF.